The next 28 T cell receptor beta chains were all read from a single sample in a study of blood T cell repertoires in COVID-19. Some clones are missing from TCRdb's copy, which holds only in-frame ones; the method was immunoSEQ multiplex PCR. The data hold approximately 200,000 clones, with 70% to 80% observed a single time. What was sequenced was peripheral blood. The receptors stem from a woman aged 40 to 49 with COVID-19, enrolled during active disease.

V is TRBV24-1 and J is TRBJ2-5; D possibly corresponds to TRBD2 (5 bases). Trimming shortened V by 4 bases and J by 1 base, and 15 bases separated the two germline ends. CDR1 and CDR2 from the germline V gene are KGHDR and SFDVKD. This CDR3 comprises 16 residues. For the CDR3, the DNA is TGTGCCACCAGTGAACACGGCAGCGGAACCCAAGAGACCCAGTACTTC. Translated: CATSEHGSGTQETQYF.

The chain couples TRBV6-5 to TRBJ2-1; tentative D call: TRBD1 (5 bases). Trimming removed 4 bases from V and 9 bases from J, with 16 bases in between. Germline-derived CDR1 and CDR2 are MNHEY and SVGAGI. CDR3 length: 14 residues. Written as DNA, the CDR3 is TGTGCCAGCAGTTCTCCGTGGGGCAGGTTTGAGCAGTTCTTC. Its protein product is CASSSPWGRFEQFF.

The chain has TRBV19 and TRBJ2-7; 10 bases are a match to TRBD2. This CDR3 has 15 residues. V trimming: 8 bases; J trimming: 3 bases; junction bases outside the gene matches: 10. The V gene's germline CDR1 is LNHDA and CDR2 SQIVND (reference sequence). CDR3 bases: TGTGCCAGTGGGCGGACACTAGCGGGGATCTACGAGCAGTACTTC. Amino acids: CASGRTLAGIYEQYF.

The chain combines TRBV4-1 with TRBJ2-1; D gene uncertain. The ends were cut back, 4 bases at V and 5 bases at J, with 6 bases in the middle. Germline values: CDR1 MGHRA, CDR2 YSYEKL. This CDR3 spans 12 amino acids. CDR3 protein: CASSRVHNEQFF. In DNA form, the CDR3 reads TGCGCCAGCAGCCGAGTACACAATGAGCAGTTCTTC.

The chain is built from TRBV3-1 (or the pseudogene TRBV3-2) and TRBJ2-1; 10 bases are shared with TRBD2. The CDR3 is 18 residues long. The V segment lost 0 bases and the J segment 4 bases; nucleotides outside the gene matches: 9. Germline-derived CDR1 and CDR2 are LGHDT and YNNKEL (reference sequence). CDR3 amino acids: CASSQDSVAGGRYNEQFF. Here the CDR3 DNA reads TGTGCCAGCAGCCAAGACAGCGTAGCGGGAGGCCGGTACAATGAGCAGTTCTTC.

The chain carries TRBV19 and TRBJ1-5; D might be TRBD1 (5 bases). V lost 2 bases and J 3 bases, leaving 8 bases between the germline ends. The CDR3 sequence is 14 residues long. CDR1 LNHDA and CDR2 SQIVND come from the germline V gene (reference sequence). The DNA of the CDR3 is TGTGCCAGTAGTATATTGACAGACAATCAGCCCCAGCATTTT. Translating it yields CASSILTDNQPQHF.

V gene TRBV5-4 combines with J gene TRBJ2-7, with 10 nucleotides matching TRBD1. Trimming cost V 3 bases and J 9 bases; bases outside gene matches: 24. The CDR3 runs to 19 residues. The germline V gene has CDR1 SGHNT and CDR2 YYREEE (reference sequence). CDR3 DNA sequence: TGTGCCAGCAGCTACCCGGGACAGGGGAGACAGAAGACTTATTGGGGGCAGTACTTC. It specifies CASSYPGQGRQKTYWGQYF.

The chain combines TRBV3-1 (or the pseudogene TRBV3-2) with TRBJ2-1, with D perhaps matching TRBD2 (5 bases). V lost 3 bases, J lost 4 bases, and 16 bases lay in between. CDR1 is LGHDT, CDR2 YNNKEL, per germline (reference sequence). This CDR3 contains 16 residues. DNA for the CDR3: TGTGCCAGCAGCCATGCTAGACAAGGAGGTTACAATGAGCAGTTCTTC. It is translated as CASSHARQGGYNEQFF.

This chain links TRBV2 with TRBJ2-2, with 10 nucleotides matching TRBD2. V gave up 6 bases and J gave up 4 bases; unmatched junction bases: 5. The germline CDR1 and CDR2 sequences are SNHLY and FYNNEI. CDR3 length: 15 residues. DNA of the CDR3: TGTGCCAGCAGCCGAGCTAGCGGGGGCACCGGGGAGCTGTTTTTT. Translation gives CASSRASGGTGELFF.

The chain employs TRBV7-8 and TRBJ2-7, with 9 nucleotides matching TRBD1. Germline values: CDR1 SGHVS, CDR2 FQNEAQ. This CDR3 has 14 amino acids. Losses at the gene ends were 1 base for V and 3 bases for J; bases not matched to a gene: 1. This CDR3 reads CASSLGGQGYEQYF. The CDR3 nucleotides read TGTGCCAGCAGCTTAGGGGGACAGGGCTACGAGCAGTACTTC.

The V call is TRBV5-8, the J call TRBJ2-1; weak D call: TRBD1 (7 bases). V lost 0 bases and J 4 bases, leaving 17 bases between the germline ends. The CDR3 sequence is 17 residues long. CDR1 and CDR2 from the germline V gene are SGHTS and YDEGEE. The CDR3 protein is CASSLGVEGAGYNEQFF. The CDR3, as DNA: TGTGCCAGCAGCTTGGGAGTCGAGGGGGCGGGGTACAATGAGCAGTTCTTC.

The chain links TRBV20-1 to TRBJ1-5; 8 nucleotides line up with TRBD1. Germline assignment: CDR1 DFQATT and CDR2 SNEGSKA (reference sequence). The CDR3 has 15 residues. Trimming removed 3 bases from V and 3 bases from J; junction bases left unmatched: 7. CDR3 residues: CSASQGAAVNQPQHF. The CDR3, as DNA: TGCAGTGCTAGTCAGGGGGCGGCCGTCAATCAGCCCCAGCATTTT.

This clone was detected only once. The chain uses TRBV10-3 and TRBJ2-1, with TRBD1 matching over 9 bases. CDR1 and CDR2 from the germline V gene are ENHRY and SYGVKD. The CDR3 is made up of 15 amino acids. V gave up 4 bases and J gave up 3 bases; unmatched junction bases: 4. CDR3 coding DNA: TGTGCCATCAGTGGAGACAGGGGGGACTACAATGAGCAGTTCTTC. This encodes CAISGDRGDYNEQFF.

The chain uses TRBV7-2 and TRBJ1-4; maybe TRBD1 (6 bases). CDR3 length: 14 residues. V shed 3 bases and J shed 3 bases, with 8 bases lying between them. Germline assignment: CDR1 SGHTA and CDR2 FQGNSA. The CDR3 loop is CASSLWGPNEKLFF. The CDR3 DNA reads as TGTGCCAGCAGCTTGTGGGGGCCTAATGAAAAACTGTTTTTT.

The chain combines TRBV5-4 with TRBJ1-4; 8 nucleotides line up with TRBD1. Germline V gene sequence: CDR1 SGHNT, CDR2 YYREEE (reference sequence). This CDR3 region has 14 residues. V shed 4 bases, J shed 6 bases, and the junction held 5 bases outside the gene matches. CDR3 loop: CASSPGGQDEKLFF. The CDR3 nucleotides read TGTGCCAGCAGCCCAGGGGGACAGGATGAAAAACTGTTTTTT.

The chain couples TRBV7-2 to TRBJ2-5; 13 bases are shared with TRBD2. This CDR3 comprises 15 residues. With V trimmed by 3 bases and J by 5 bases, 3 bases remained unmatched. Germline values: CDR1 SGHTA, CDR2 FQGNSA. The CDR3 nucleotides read TGTGCCAGCAGCTTGGGACTAGCGGGAATCGAGACCCAGTACTTC. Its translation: CASSLGLAGIETQYF.

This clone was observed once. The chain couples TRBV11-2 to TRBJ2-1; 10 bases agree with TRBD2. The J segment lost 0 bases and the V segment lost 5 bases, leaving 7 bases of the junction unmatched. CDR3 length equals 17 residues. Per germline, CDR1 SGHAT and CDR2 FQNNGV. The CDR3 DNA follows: TGTGCCAGCAGCGTGCGAGCGGGAGGGCTCTCCTACAATGAGCAGTTCTTC. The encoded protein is CASSVRAGGLSYNEQFF.

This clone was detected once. The DNA of the CDR3 is TGTGCCAGCTCACCAAGCAATACGTTGGGCGGGGACTATGGCTACACCTTC. The encoded protein is CASSPSNTLGGDYGYTF. The rearrangement joins TRBV18 to TRBJ1-2; D is ambiguous. Trimming pared 2 bases from V and 3 bases from J, leaving 19 bases between. There are 17 residues in the CDR3. Germline V gene sequence: CDR1 KGHSH, CDR2 LQKENI.

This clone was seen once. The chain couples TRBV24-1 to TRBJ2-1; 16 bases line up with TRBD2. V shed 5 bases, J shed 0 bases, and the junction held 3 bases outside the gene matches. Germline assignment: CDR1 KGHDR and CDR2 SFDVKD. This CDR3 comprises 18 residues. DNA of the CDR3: TGTGCCACCAGTGGAGGGACTAGCGGGAGGGGCTCCTACAATGAGCAGTTCTTC. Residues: CATSGGTSGRGSYNEQFF.

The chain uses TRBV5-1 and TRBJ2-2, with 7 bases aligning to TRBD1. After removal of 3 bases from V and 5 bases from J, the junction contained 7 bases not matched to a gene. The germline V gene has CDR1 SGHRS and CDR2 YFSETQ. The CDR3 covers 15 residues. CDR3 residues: CASSSRTGGTGELFF. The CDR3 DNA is TGCGCCAGCAGCTCGCGGACAGGTGGGACCGGGGAGCTGTTTTTT.

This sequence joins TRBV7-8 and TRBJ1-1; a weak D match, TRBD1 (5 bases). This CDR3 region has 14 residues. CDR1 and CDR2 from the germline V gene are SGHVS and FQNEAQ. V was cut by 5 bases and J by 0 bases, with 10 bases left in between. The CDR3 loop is CASSMRQMNTEAFF. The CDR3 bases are TGTGCCAGCAGCATGAGACAGATGAACACTGAAGCTTTCTTT.

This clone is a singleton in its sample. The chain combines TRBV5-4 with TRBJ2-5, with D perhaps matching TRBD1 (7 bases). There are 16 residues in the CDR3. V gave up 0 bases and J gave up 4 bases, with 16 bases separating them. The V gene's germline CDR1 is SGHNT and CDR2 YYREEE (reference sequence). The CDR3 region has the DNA TGTGCCAGCAGCTTGGGAACCAGGGGGAGGACAGAGACCCAGTACTTC. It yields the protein CASSLGTRGRTETQYF.

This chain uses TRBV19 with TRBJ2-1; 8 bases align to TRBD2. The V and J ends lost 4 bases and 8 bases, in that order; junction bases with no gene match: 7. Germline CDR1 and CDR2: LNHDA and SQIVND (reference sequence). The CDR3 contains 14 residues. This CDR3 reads CASSTQAGVDEQFF. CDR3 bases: TGTGCCAGTAGTACCCAAGCGGGAGTAGATGAGCAGTTCTTC.

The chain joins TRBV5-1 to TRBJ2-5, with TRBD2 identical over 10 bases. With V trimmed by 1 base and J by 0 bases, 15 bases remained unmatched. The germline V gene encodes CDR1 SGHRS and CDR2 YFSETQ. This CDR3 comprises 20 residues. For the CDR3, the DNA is TGCGCCAGCAGCTTGTCTACCTCAAGAGGACTAGCGGCTCACCAAGAGACCCAGTACTTC. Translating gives CASSLSTSRGLAAHQETQYF.

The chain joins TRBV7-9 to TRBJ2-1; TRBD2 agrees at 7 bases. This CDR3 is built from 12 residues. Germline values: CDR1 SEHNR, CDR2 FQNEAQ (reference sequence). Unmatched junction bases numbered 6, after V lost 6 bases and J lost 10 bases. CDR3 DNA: TGTGCCAGCAGACAAGCGGGACCGGAGCAGTTCTTC. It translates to CASRQAGPEQFF.

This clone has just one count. The CDR3: CASSQRGVPDTQYF. The CDR3, as DNA: TGTGCCAGCTCTCAGCGGGGGGTTCCAGATACGCAGTATTTT. The V and J genes are TRBV5-5 and TRBJ2-3; 9 bases match TRBD2. CDR1 SGHKS and CDR2 YYEKEE come from the germline V gene (reference sequence). The ends lost 7 bases at V and 4 bases at J; junction bases unmatched: 7. This CDR3 spans 14 amino acids.

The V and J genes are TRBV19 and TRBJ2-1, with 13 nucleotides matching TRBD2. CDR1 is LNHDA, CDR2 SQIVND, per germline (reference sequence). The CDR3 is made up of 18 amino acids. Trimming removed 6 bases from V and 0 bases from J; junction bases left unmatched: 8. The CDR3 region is CASSITSGRGGSYNEQFF. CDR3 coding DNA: TGTGCCAGTAGCATAACTAGCGGGAGGGGGGGCTCCTACAATGAGCAGTTCTTC.

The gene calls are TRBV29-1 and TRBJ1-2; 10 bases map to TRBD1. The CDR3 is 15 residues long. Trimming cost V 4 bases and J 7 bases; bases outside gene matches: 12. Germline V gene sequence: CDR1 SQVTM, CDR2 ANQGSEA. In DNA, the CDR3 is TGCAGCGTTGCCGCGGACAGGGGGAGGATTGGTGGCTACACCTTC. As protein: CSVAADRGRIGGYTF.